This T cell receptor (beta chain) appears in the sequencing data of a study of breast tumors, draining lymph nodes, adjacent tissues. Whole-study results and caveats: Tumors had less TCR diversity than lymph nodes, more than nontumor tissue. Findings are consistent with lymph node origin and intratumoral expansion of most tumor T cells. Compared with basal-like, luminal-like tumors shared significantly more repertoire with nontumor tissue. Tumor T cell lymph node origin was a supported hypothesis, not proven.

The lymph nodes were axillary draining lymph nodes from breast cancer patients. Trimming removed 6 bases from V and 8 bases from J, with 22 bases in between. In germline, CDR1 is WNHNN, CDR2 SYGVQD (reference sequence). The CDR3 length is 16 residues. In the case of this clonotype: What it binds is unknown.

TCRdb re-derived calls from the multiplex PCR reads in MiXCR, one entry per CDR3 protein. The sample comprises around 170,000 distinct CDR3 sequences, 33% of which are singletons, and over 3.5% rests with the top ten. V usage is TRBV10-1 and J usage is TRBJ2-2; the D gene is possibly TRBD1 (6 bases). This clonotype was sampled from a female donor with breast cancer. Some clones in this sample may be carry-over from other donors' samples. Sequencing input: axillary lymph node tissue. CDR3 sequence (DNA): TGCGCCAGCAGGAGGGGGACACGTAACAACTCTGGGGAGCTGTTTTTT. Translation: CASRRGTRNNSGELFF.